These T cell receptor beta chains were read from a single sample in a study of blood T cell repertoires in COVID-19. TCRdb keeps only in-frame clones here, not all; method: immunoSEQ multiplex PCR. The sample shows 150,000 to 200,000 clones, 89% of them seen only once. What was sequenced was PBMCs or T cells enriched from blood (not recorded which). All receptors derive from a middle-aged woman with acute COVID-19. Each CDR3 is given with its conserved first and last residue. Fields, in order: CDR3 protein, CDR3 DNA, clone size, V gene, D gene, J gene, CDR3 length. D genes are given only for firm matches. Rows give clone size only sometimes, using once, few, many, or a class for an expanded clone.

CDR3aa: CASSRGDSSYGYTF
CDR3nt: TGTGCCAGCAGTCGCGGGGACAGCTCATATGGCTACACCTTC
abundance: once
v_gene: TRBV6-2/TRBV6-3
d_gene: TRBD1
j_gene: TRBJ1-2
len: 14

CDR3aa: CASNPNRGRSPLHF
CDR3nt: TGTGCCAGCAACCCTAACAGGGGAAGGTCACCCCTCCACTTT
abundance: -
v_gene: TRBV28
d_gene: TRBD1
j_gene: TRBJ1-6
len: 14

CDR3aa: CASSPGTSGGNEQFF
CDR3nt: TGTGCCAGCAGCCCTGGGACTAGCGGGGGTAATGAGCAGTTCTTC
abundance: once
v_gene: TRBV7-2
d_gene: TRBD2
j_gene: TRBJ2-1
len: 15

CDR3aa: CASSYRGWEPQHF
CDR3nt: TGTGCCAGCAGTTACCGAGGGTGGGAGCCCCAGCATTTT
abundance: -
v_gene: TRBV6-5
d_gene: -
j_gene: TRBJ1-5
len: 13

CDR3aa: CASSVRVQETQYF
CDR3nt: TGTGCCAGCAGCGTCAGGGTTCAAGAGACCCAGTACTTC
abundance: -
v_gene: TRBV7-2
d_gene: -
j_gene: TRBJ2-5
len: 13

CDR3aa: CASGPGLSLNTGELFF
CDR3nt: TGTGCTAGTGGCCCGGGACTATCATTAAACACCGGGGAGCTGTTTTTT
abundance: -
v_gene: TRBV12-5
d_gene: TRBD2
j_gene: TRBJ2-2
len: 16

CDR3aa: CASSLRTGADEQYF
CDR3nt: TGTGCCAGCAGCTTGCGGACAGGGGCCGACGAGCAGTACTTC
abundance: -
v_gene: TRBV5-4
d_gene: TRBD1
j_gene: TRBJ2-7
len: 14

CDR3aa: CASSSQGQGVPNEKLFF
CDR3nt: TGTGCCAGCAGCTCCCAGGGGCAGGGAGTCCCTAATGAAAAACTGTTTTTT
abundance: -
v_gene: TRBV25-1
d_gene: -
j_gene: TRBJ1-4
len: 17

CDR3aa: CATATIPGTFDYEQYF
CDR3nt: TGTGCCACCGCGACAATCCCAGGGACATTTGACTACGAGCAGTACTTC
abundance: -
v_gene: TRBV2
d_gene: -
j_gene: TRBJ2-7
len: 16

CDR3aa: CASSLASSQETQYF
CDR3nt: TGCGCCAGCAGCTTGGCCTCCTCTCAAGAGACCCAGTACTTC
abundance: few
v_gene: TRBV5-1
d_gene: -
j_gene: TRBJ2-5
len: 14

CDR3aa: CASSQERSYEQYF
CDR3nt: TGCGCCAGCAGCCAAGAGCGATCCTACGAGCAGTACTTC
abundance: -
v_gene: TRBV4-1
d_gene: -
j_gene: TRBJ2-7
len: 13